The rows below give T cell receptor beta chains drawn from one sample of a study of beta chain features in type 1 diabetes. Only in-frame clones appear in the TCRdb table, and some are missing; sequencing was by immunoSEQ multiplex PCR. The table shows fewer than 650,000 clones, with about 16% occurring only once. Sequenced sample: naive CD4+ T cells from blood. These receptors were taken from a man younger than 35 in good health. CDR3s include the opening cysteine and the closing phenylalanine or tryptophan. A D gene is named only where the DNA matches it firmly. Clone sizes are given selectively: once, few, many, or a class where the clone is expanded.

NA TRBJ2-3 NA TRBV4-3 TGCGCCAGCAGCCAAGAAGGCAGGGGCAGGGCAGATACGCAGTATTTT CASSQEGRGRADTQYF
few TRBJ1-2 NA TRBV7-2 TGTGCCAGCAGCTTAATCACAGGGAGAAAAGGCTACACCTTC CASSLITGRKGYTF
NA TRBJ2-1 NA TRBV6-5 TGTGCCAGCAGTTACTCGCGTGGGGGTGAGCAGTTCTTC CASSYSRGGEQFF
NA TRBJ1-1 NA TRBV7-2 TGTGCCAGCAGCTTAGCCCTCAGGGTCACTGAAGCTTTCTTT CASSLALRVTEAFF
NA TRBJ2-7 NA TRBV6-5 TGTGCCAGCAGTTACAACCAGGGAATTGCTTACGAGCAGTACTTC CASSYNQGIAYEQYF
few TRBJ2-7 NA TRBV6-5 TGTGCCAGCAGTTACTCAGGGGCCTACGAGCAGTACTTC CASSYSGAYEQYF
few TRBJ1-1 NA TRBV5-1 TGCGCCAGCAGCCCTTCTTGGACGGGGATGAACACTGAAGCTTTCTTT CASSPSWTGMNTEAFF
few TRBJ1-3 NA TRBV29-1 TGCAGCGTTGAACGGGGGTCTGGAAACACCATATATTTT CSVERGSGNTIYF
few TRBJ2-7 NA TRBV18 TGTGCCAGCTCACCAGCGGGCTCTTCCTACGAGCAGTACTTC CASSPAGSSYEQYF
few TRBJ1-6 NA TRBV27 TGTGCCAGCAGTGCCCCGGGCGACTTGGGCAATTCACCCCTCCACTTT CASSAPGDLGNSPLHF
few TRBJ1-3 TRBD1 TRBV6-1 TGTGCCAGCAGTGAAGCTTTGCCGGGACAGAGCTCTGGAAACACCATATATTTT CASSEALPGQSSGNTIYF
few TRBJ2-7 TRBD2 TRBV6-5 TGTGCCAGCAGGGTACTAGCGGGGGCCGCTTACGAGCAGTACTTC CASRVLAGAAYEQYF
few TRBJ1-2 TRBD1 TRBV9 TGTGCCAGCAGCGTAGGAGGACAGGGCAGCTATGGCTACACCTTC CASSVGGQGSYGYTF
NA TRBJ1-2 NA TRBV6-5 TGTGCCAGCAGGGGATTTAACTATGGCTACACCTTC CASRGFNYGYTF
few TRBJ1-1 NA TRBV5-4 TGTGCCAGCAGCTTGGAAAGGAAGGCAGCTTTCTTT CASSLERKAAFF
NA TRBJ2-2 TRBD2 TRBV2 TGTGCCAGCAGTGGGACTAGCGGGAGTACCGGGGAGCTGTTTTTT CASSGTSGSTGELFF
few TRBJ2-1 NA TRBV4-1 TGCGCCAGCAGCCCCCGGGACTGGAGTAGCTCCTACAATGAGCAGTTCTTC CASSPRDWSSSYNEQFF
NA TRBJ1-2 TRBD1 TRBV5-4 TGTGCCAGCAGTCATGGACAGGGGATACCATATGGCTACACCTTC CASSHGQGIPYGYTF
NA TRBJ1-1 NA TRBV5-4 TGTGCCAGCAGCTTGGTGGGGGCAAACACTGAAGCTTTCTTT CASSLVGANTEAFF
few TRBJ1-4 NA TRBV2 TGTGCCTCAGTAGGAGGCACAGGGGAAAAACTGTTTTTT CASVGGTGEKLFF
NA TRBJ2-1 TRBD2 TRBV18 TGTGCCAGCTCACCACGAGCGGGAGACGGTGAGCAGTTCTTC CASSPRAGDGEQFF
few TRBJ1-6 TRBD1 TRBV2 TGTGCCAGCAGAGTGGACAGGGTGGAAGGTAATTCACCCCTCCACTTT CASRVDRVEGNSPLHF
NA TRBJ1-2 NA TRBV6-6 TGTGCCAGCAGGGGGACTTTCTCTGGCTACACCTTC CASRGTFSGYTF
few TRBJ1-6 TRBD1 TRBV27 TGTGCCAGCAGTTTAAAGGCAGGGGGATCCTCCTATAATTCACCCCTCCACTTT CASSLKAGGSSYNSPLHF
NA TRBJ2-7 TRBD1 TRBV7-9 TGTGCCAGCAGCTCCCGCCCGGGACAGGGGGCGTACGAGCAGTACTTC CASSSRPGQGAYEQYF
few TRBJ1-4 TRBD1 TRBV28 TGTGCCAGCAGTTTACTCAACAGGGGCTTTAATGAAAAACTGTTTTTT CASSLLNRGFNEKLFF
NA TRBJ1-1 TRBD1 TRBV5-1 TGCGCCAGCAGCCTCGGACAGGGGAGAGAGAAAACTGAAGCTTTCTTT CASSLGQGREKTEAFF
NA TRBJ1-5 NA TRBV20-1 TGCAGTGCTAGCGGGAGTCAGCCCCAGCATTTT CSASGSQPQHF
few TRBJ1-1 NA TRBV4-3 TGCGCCAGCAGCTCCCGGGGAGGCGGTGAAGCTTTCTTT CASSSRGGGEAFF
few TRBJ2-2 TRBD2 TRBV4-2 TGTGCCAGCACATTGCTAGCGGGAGATAAGGGCGGGGAGCTGTTTTTT CASTLLAGDKGGELFF
NA TRBJ2-1 NA TRBV7-3 TGTGCCAGCAGCCCCCCCGGCCCGGGGAATGAGCAGTTCTTC CASSPPGPGNEQFF
NA TRBJ1-1 TRBD1 TRBV19 TGTGCCAGTAATCCGACAGGGTGGAACACTGAAGCTTTCTTT CASNPTGWNTEAFF
NA TRBJ2-7 TRBD1 TRBV18 TGTGCCAGCTCACCGTCCGGGACAGGGGACTACGAGCAGTACTTC CASSPSGTGDYEQYF
few TRBJ1-1 NA TRBV27 TGTGCCAGCAGCCCGAACCTTTTGAACACTGAAGCTTTCTTT CASSPNLLNTEAFF
few TRBJ1-1 TRBD1 TRBV18 TGTGCCAGCACCAGAGTGACAGGGGGCGCGGACACTGAAGCTTTCTTT CASTRVTGGADTEAFF
NA TRBJ2-7 NA TRBV20-1 TGCAGTGCCGTGGACGGCTACGAGCAGTACTTC CSAVDGYEQYF
NA TRBJ2-7 NA TRBV6-5 TGTGCCAGCGGCAGGGCACCCTACGAGCAGTACTTC CASGRAPYEQYF
NA TRBJ2-2 NA TRBV9 TGTGCCAGCAGCGTAGGTTTAACACCCGGGGAGCTGTTTTTT CASSVGLTPGELFF
few TRBJ2-3 TRBD2 TRBV9 TGTGCCAGCAGCGGAGCGGGGGGTCTCACAGATACGCAGTATTTT CASSGAGGLTDTQYF
NA TRBJ1-1 NA TRBV21-1 TGTGCCAGCAGCTTTAGAACCCCGTTCGAGAGACACACTGAAGCTTTCTTT CASSFRTPFERHTEAFF
few TRBJ1-3 NA TRBV11-1 TGTGCCAGCAAACCCCGAGGGACCTCTGGAAACACCATATATTTT CASKPRGTSGNTIYF
NA TRBJ2-5 TRBD2 TRBV7-7 TGTGCCAGCAGCCCCTTAGCGGGAGGACAAGAGACCCAGTACTTC CASSPLAGGQETQYF
NA TRBJ2-6 NA TRBV5-1 TGCGCCAGCAGCTTCTCAGGGACTGGGGCCAACGTCCTGACTTTC CASSFSGTGANVLTF
NA TRBJ1-1 NA TRBV2 TGTGCCAGCGGATACCAGGGGAACACTGAAGCTTTCTTT CASGYQGNTEAFF
few TRBJ2-7 NA TRBV4-3 TGCGCCAGCAGCCAAACGGCGGGTCGATCCTACGAGCAGTACTTC CASSQTAGRSYEQYF
NA TRBJ1-5 NA TRBV5-6 TGTGCCAGCAGCGGGAGCAGGGGCAATCAGCCCCAGCATTTT CASSGSRGNQPQHF
few TRBJ2-1 NA TRBV28 TGTGCCAGCAGGACTCACACGGTGGGGTACAATGAGCAGTTCTTC CASRTHTVGYNEQFF
few TRBJ1-2 TRBD1 TRBV23-1 TGCGCCAGCAGTCCGACAGGGGGCGATGGCTACACCTTC CASSPTGGDGYTF
NA TRBJ2-7 TRBD1 TRBV5-1 TGCGCCAGCAGCCTGGGACAGTCAACCTACGAGCAGTACTTC CASSLGQSTYEQYF